The 32 T cell receptor beta chains below come from one sample, sequenced in a study of blood T cell repertoires in COVID-19 (dated by TCRdb to the early 2020s). Library preparation used the immunoSEQ multiplex PCR assay. In TCRdb, the immuneACCESS table is reduced to in-frame sequences with V and J assigned. These tables do not hold every clone; where another copy was compared, an unresolved V gene accounts for under half, and the others remain unexplained. The table for this sample lists 200,000 to 250,000 clones; roughly nine tenths of them were counted only once. The ten largest clonotypes hold roughly 3.3% of the sample. Source material: PBMCs or T cells enriched from blood (not recorded which). Source of these receptors: a woman aged 50 to 60 in a cohort exposed to, infected with or recovered from COVID-19 (not recorded which).

The chain couples TRBV6-5 to TRBJ2-4; tentative D call: TRBD2 (6 bases). The CDR3 covers 12 residues. The V end was cut by 8 bases, the J end by 8 bases, with 13 bases between. Germline values: CDR1 MNHEY, CDR2 SVGAGI. For the CDR3, the DNA is TGTGCCAGCCTGTCCGGAGGGGACATTCAGTACTTC. This codes for CASLSGGDIQYF.

The chain is built from TRBV29-1 and TRBJ2-6; possible D gene TRBD2, 5 bases. This CDR3 has 14 amino acids. Trimming left V 6 bases short and J 1 base short, with 10 bases between. Germline V CDR1 and CDR2: SQVTM, ANQGSEA. The CDR3 nucleotides read TGCAGCGTCAGACGGGGTTCTGGGGCCAACGTCCTGACTTTC. Protein sequence: CSVRRGSGANVLTF.

This chain connects TRBV12-3 or TRBV12-4 to TRBJ1-5; TRBD1 might be the D (6 bases). The CDR3 extends over 13 amino acids. V was trimmed by 5 bases and J by 5 bases, leaving 10 bases between them. The CDR3 nucleotides read TGTGCCAGCAGTACAGGGAAGCATCAGCCCCAGCATTTT. This encodes CASSTGKHQPQHF.

This chain links TRBV5-1 with TRBJ1-1, with 7 bases that match TRBD1. The CDR3 is 15 amino acids. CDR1 and CDR2 from the germline V gene are SGHRS and YFSETQ. J lost 6 bases, V lost 0 bases, and 8 bases had no gene match. CDR3 DNA: TGCGCCAGCAGCTTGGTGTCGCGGCAGGGGGCTGAAGCTTTCTTT. It yields the protein CASSLVSRQGAEAFF.

CDR3 region: CATSTARRFNEQFF. Written as DNA, the CDR3 is TGTGCCACCAGCACGGCTAGACGGTTCAATGAGCAGTTCTTC. The chain links TRBV15 to TRBJ2-1; D ambiguous. Germline V gene lookup returns CDR1 LNHNV and CDR2 YYDKDF (reference sequence). This CDR3 is 14 amino acids long. The V and J ends lost 4 bases and 6 bases respectively, with 13 bases between them.

This chain connects TRBV4-3 to TRBJ2-2, with D hard to call. Gene TRBJ1-3 matches the end of the DNA better, so the J call may be wrong. CDR1 and CDR2 from the germline V gene are LGHNA and YSLEER. The length of the CDR3 is 18 residues. CDR3 in DNA: TGCGCCAGCAGCCAAGCAATGTCGGGGTCTAGCTCTGGAAACACCATATATTTT. Its translation: CASSQAMSGSSSGNTIYF.

This chain links TRBV6-5 with TRBJ1-4, with a possible D match to TRBD1 (5 bases). From germline, CDR1 is MNHEY and CDR2 SVGAGI. This CDR3 is built from 15 residues. V lost 5 bases and J lost 8, with 18 bases in between. The CDR3: CASSLYTGVGEKLFF. The DNA for the CDR3 is TGTGCCAGCAGTCTCTACACGGGGGTAGGAGAAAAACTGTTTTTT.

The chain couples TRBV9 to TRBJ1-2; D is undetermined. Germline V gene data show CDR1 as SGDLS and CDR2 as YYNGEE. Trimming stripped 0 bases from V and 8 bases from J, with 11 bases between. The CDR3 sequence is 13 residues long. The CDR3 DNA reads as TGTGCCAGCAGCGTAGTCCCGAGGGAAGGCTACACCTTC. It translates to CASSVVPREGYTF. Drawing the rest from reference TRBV9 and TRBJ1-2, the complete variable domain is DSGVTQTPKHLITATGQRVTLRCSPRSGDLSVYWYQQSLDQGLQFLIQYYNGEERAKGNILERFSAQQFPDLHSELNLSSLELGDSALYFCASSVVPREGYTFGSGTRLTVV.

This chain joins TRBV7-2 and TRBJ1-3; D not resolved. Germline CDR1 SGHTA, CDR2 FQGNSA. Trimming removed 8 bases at V and 0 bases at J, with 5 bases between. This CDR3 has 12 residues. The chain's CDR3 is CASSLSGNTIYF. The CDR3 region has the DNA TGTGCCAGCTCCCTCTCTGGAAACACCATATATTTT.

The chain joins TRBV7-2 to TRBJ2-7, with TRBD1 identical over 8 bases. This CDR3 contains 15 residues. The V segment lost 3 bases and the J segment 3 bases; nucleotides outside the gene matches: 7. The V gene's germline CDR1 is SGHTA and CDR2 FQGNSA. The CDR3 DNA reads as TGTGCCAGCAGCTTTTCTTTCGGACAGGGCTACGAGCAGTACTTC. Translating it yields CASSFSFGQGYEQYF.

V usage is TRBV5-1 and J usage is TRBJ1-2, with 7 positions matching TRBD1. With 4 bases clipped from V and 14 bases from J, the junction kept 17 bases outside the gene matches. CDR3 size: 14 residues. The germline V gene encodes CDR1 SGHRS and CDR2 YFSETQ. CDR3 sequence reads: CASSTGQVPFYPTF. The CDR3 DNA is TGCGCCAGCAGCACAGGACAGGTCCCCTTCTACCCTACCTTC.

The rearrangement joins TRBV2 to TRBJ1-1, with 7 bases aligning to TRBD1. The CDR3 totals 13 residues. CDR1 and CDR2 (germline): SNHLY, FYNNEI. Trimming removed 6 bases from V and 1 base from J; junction bases left unmatched: 2. CDR3 nucleotides: TGTGCCAGCAGCTACAGGGGGAACACTGAAGCTTTCTTT. Protein sequence: CASSYRGNTEAFF.

In DNA form, the CDR3 reads TGTGCCAGCAGTCAGGGACTGGGGCATGGGACCCAGTACTTC. Protein product: CASSQGLGHGTQYF. The chain uses TRBV28 and TRBJ2-5, with D possibly being TRBD2 (6 bases). Germline V gene sequence: CDR1 MDHEN, CDR2 SYDVKM. The CDR3 spans 14 residues. V was shortened by 5 bases and J by 7 bases, with 17 bases between the two germline ends.

The table lists this clone with a count of one. This chain connects TRBV3-1 (or the pseudogene TRBV3-2) to TRBJ1-6; D may be TRBD1 (6 bases). V lost 5 bases and J lost 10, with 18 bases in between. Germline V gives CDR1 LGHDT, CDR2 YNNKEL (reference sequence). The CDR3 runs to 15 residues. Here the CDR3 reads CASSDTLGQSSPLHF. CDR3 in DNA: TGTGCCAGCAGCGACACCCTCGGACAGTCCTCACCCCTCCACTTT.

The CDR3 DNA sequence: TGCAGCGTTTTATACACTGAAGCTTTCTTT. This codes for CSVLYTEAFF. V and J are TRBV29-1 and TRBJ1-1, with unresolved D. The CDR3 spans 10 residues. The V gene lost 5 bases and the J gene lost 3 bases, with 4 bases spanning the gap. Germline loops: CDR1 SQVTM, CDR2 ANQGSEA.

The chain is built from TRBV7-8 and TRBJ2-2; 7 positions match TRBD2. The germline CDR1 and CDR2 sequences are SGHVS and FQNEAQ. The CDR3 sequence is 16 residues long. V dropped 5 bases and J dropped 4; count of bases not matched to a gene: 10. The CDR3 DNA is TGTGCCAGCAGCCTCCGACTAGCCTCGAGCACCGGGGAGCTGTTTTTT. Protein product: CASSLRLASSTGELFF.

The chain carries TRBV19 and TRBJ1-6; D uncertain. The ends were cut back, 3 bases at V and 0 bases at J, with 6 bases in the middle. CDR3 size: 15 residues. The germline CDR1 and CDR2 sequences are LNHDA and SQIVND (reference sequence). The CDR3 spells CASSIESSYNSPLHF. The DNA of the CDR3 is TGTGCCAGTAGTATCGAGAGCTCCTATAATTCACCCCTCCACTTT.

V usage is TRBV5-1 and J usage is TRBJ2-6, with D tentatively TRBD1 (6 bases). Germline CDR1 and CDR2: SGHRS and YFSETQ. V was pared by 6 bases and J by 2 bases, with 12 bases between. This CDR3 is 15 amino acids long. CDR3 residues: CASTLQGTGANVLTF. Written as DNA, the CDR3 is TGCGCCAGCACCCTACAGGGTACTGGGGCCAACGTCCTGACTTTC.

This clone was seen ten or more times. The chain employs TRBV7-9 and TRBJ1-6; TRBD1 might be the D (5 bases). The CDR3 is 14 amino acids. Germline V gene lookup returns CDR1 SEHNR and CDR2 FQNEAQ (reference sequence). V lost 2 bases and J lost 5, with 7 bases in between. The chain's CDR3 is CASSLQGNNSPLHF. The CDR3 coding sequence is TGTGCCAGCAGCTTACAGGGAAATAATTCACCCCTCCACTTT.

This chain connects TRBV20-1 to TRBJ2-1; perhaps TRBD2 as D (5 bases). CDR1 is DFQATT and CDR2 is SNEGSKA in the germline V gene (reference sequence). Trimming took off 8 bases at V and 7 bases at J, with 12 bases between the two ends. The CDR3 consists of 11 residues. DNA of the CDR3: TGCAGTTCCTCGCGGAGGAATGAGCAGTTCTTC. It codes for CSSSRRNEQFF.

The chain uses TRBV4-2 and TRBJ2-2; D remains unclear. Germline V gives CDR1 LGHNA, CDR2 YNFKEQ. The CDR3 loop spans 18 amino acids. V was trimmed by 0 bases and J by 1 base, leaving 15 bases between them. CDR3 sequence (DNA): TGTGCCAGCAGCCAAGATGCTCCTACTACCCTGAACACCGGGGAGCTGTTTTTT. It encodes CASSQDAPTTLNTGELFF.

The rearrangement uses TRBV4-3 and TRBJ1-1; D ambiguous. Trimming took 0 bases from V and 5 from J, leaving 7 bases between them. The length of the CDR3 is 13 residues. The germline V gene encodes CDR1 LGHNA and CDR2 YSLEER. CDR3 loop: CASSQDTGTEAFF. The CDR3 DNA reads as TGCGCCAGCAGCCAAGATACGGGTACTGAAGCTTTCTTT.

This clone was detected only once. The chain has TRBV18 and TRBJ1-1; tentatively, D is TRBD1 (6 bases). Germline lookup yields CDR1 KGHSH and CDR2 LQKENI. The CDR3 loop spans 14 amino acids. V gave up 2 bases and J gave up 2 bases, with 9 bases separating them. The DNA for the CDR3 is TGTGCCAGCTCACCAGGGACACCAAACACTGAAGCTTTCTTT. Protein sequence: CASSPGTPNTEAFF.

This clone is a singleton in its sample. This sequence joins TRBV10-3 and TRBJ2-3; D gene ambiguous. This CDR3 contains 16 residues. CDR1 ENHRY and CDR2 SYGVKD come from the germline V gene. The V end was cut by 4 bases, the J end by 2 bases, with 16 bases between. As DNA, the CDR3 is TGTGCCATCAGTGTTCTCGCGGCCAGTACCACAGATACGCAGTATTTT. Its protein product is CAISVLAASTTDTQYF.

The V call is TRBV5-1, the J call TRBJ2-2; 9 bases align to TRBD2. Germline-derived CDR1 and CDR2 are SGHRS and YFSETQ. This CDR3 is 15 amino acids long. Unmatched junction bases numbered 8, after V lost 7 bases and J lost 4 bases. The chain's CDR3 is CASEGSGGGTGELFF. The DNA of the CDR3 is TGCGCCAGCGAAGGTAGCGGGGGCGGCACCGGGGAGCTGTTTTTT.

The chain joins TRBV27 to TRBJ2-7; 9 nucleotides agree with TRBD1. This CDR3 has 14 amino acids. The V segment lost 4 bases and the J segment 4 bases; nucleotides outside the gene matches: 5. CDR1 and CDR2 from the germline V gene are MNHEY and SMNVEV (reference sequence). The CDR3 nucleotides are TGTGCCAGCAGTTGGCGGACAGGGGATTACGAGCAGTACTTC. This encodes CASSWRTGDYEQYF.

This clone was observed a single time. This chain links TRBV4-3 with TRBJ1-4, with no clear D. Germline V gene data show CDR1 as LGHNA and CDR2 as YSLEER. The CDR3 is 17 residues long. Trimming left V 0 bases short and J 4 bases short, with 15 bases between. CDR3 protein: CASSQDFTHGVNEKLFF. For the CDR3, the DNA is TGCGCCAGCAGCCAAGATTTTACCCACGGGGTTAATGAAAAACTGTTTTTT.

The chain employs TRBV28 and TRBJ1-2; 7 positions agree with TRBD1. V trimming: 2 bases; J trimming: 4 bases; junction bases outside the gene matches: 4. This CDR3 spans 14 amino acids. In germline, CDR1 is MDHEN, CDR2 SYDVKM. The CDR3 coding sequence is TGTGCCAGCAGTTTAAAGGGGGCTGGCTATGGCTACACCTTC. This encodes CASSLKGAGYGYTF.

The chain is built from TRBV5-1 and TRBJ1-2; 12 bases line up with TRBD1. CDR1 SGHRS and CDR2 YFSETQ come from the germline V gene. The CDR3 extends over 15 amino acids. J gave up 6 bases and V 5 bases, and 8 bases lay outside the gene matches. The CDR3 protein is CASSPGQGAVDGYTF. CDR3 nucleotides: TGCGCCAGCAGTCCGGGACAGGGGGCTGTTGATGGCTACACCTTC.

V is TRBV11-1 and J is TRBJ1-2; D perhaps matches TRBD1 (6 bases). V lost 2 bases to trimming and J lost 4 bases, with 11 bases between them. From germline, CDR1 is SGHAT and CDR2 FQDESV (reference sequence). This CDR3 comprises 14 residues. CDR3 sequence (DNA): TGTGCCAGCAGCTTACCAGGGGAATCCTATGGCTACACCTTC. The encoded protein is CASSLPGESYGYTF.

In its sample, this clone was seen once. The chain recombines TRBV5-1 with TRBJ2-2; no clear D gene. Germline V gene lookup returns CDR1 SGHRS and CDR2 YFSETQ. Trimming cost V 3 bases and J 4 bases, with 4 bases left between them. This CDR3 has 12 residues. The CDR3 DNA is TGCGCCAGCAGCTACGGCACCGGGGAGCTGTTTTTT. This codes for CASSYGTGELFF.

This rearrangement joins TRBV28 to TRBJ1-5; 7 bases line up with TRBD1. The V and J ends lost 5 bases and 4 bases, in that order; junction bases with no gene match: 11. Germline lookup yields CDR1 MDHEN and CDR2 SYDVKM. There are 16 residues in the CDR3. The CDR3 region is CASSPLNRGGNQPQHF. The CDR3 bases are TGTGCCAGCAGTCCCCTAAACAGGGGCGGGAATCAGCCCCAGCATTTT.